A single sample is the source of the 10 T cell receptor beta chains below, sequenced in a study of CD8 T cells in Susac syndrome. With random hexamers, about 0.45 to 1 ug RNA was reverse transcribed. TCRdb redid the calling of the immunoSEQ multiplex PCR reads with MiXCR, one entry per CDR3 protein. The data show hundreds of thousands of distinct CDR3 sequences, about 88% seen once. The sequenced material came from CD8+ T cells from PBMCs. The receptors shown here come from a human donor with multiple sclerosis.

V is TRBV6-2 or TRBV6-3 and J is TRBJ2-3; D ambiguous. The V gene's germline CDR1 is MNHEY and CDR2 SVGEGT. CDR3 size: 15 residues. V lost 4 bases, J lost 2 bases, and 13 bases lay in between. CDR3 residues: CASSSSGEVTDTQYF. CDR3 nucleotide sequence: TGTGCCAGCAGTTCGTCCGGAGAGGTCACAGATACGCAGTATTTT.

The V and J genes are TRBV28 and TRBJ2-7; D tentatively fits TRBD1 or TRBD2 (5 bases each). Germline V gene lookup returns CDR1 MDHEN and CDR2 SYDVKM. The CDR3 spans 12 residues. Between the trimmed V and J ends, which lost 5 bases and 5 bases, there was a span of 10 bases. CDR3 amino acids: CASSEGFHEQYF. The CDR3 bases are TGTGCCAGCAGTGAGGGGTTCCACGAGCAGTACTTC.

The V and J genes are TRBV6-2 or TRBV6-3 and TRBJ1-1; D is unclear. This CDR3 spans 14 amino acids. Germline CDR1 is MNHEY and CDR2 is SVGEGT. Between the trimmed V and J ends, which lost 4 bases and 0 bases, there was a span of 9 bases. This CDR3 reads CASSSSFMNTEAFF. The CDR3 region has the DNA TGTGCCAGCAGTTCGTCTTTTATGAACACTGAAGCTTTCTTT.

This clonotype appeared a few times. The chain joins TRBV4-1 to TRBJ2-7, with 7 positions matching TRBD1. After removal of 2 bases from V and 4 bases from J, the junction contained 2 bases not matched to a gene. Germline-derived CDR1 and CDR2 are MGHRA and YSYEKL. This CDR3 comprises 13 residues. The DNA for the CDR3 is TGCGCCAGCAGCCAACCGACAGGGTACGAGCAGTACTTC. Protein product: CASSQPTGYEQYF.

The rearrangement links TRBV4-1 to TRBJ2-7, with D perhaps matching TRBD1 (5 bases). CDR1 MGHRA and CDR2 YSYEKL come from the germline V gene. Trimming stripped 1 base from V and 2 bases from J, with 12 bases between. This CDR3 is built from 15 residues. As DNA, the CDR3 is TGCGCCAGCAGCCAAGCGGACATGGAAGCCTACGAGCAGTACTTC. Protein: CASSQADMEAYEQYF.

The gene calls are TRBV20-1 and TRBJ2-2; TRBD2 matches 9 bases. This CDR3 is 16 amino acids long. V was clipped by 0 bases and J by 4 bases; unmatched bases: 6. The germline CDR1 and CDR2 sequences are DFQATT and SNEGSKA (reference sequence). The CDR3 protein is CSARDTQRGVTGELFF. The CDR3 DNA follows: TGCAGTGCTAGAGATACCCAGCGGGGGGTCACCGGGGAGCTGTTTTTT.

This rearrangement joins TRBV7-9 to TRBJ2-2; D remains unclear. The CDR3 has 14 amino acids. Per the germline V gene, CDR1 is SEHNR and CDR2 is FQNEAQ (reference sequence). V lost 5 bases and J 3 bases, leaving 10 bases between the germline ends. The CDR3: CASSRAADTGELFF. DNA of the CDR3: TGTGCCAGCAGCCGGGCGGCGGACACCGGGGAGCTGTTTTTT.

The CDR3 loop is CASSPTQLSYEQYF. CDR3 bases: TGCGCCAGCAGCCCCACCCAGCTTTCCTACGAGCAGTACTTC. The chain employs TRBV4-1 and TRBJ2-7; D unclear. V lost 4 bases and J lost 1, with 11 bases in between. This CDR3 spans 14 amino acids. CDR1 MGHRA and CDR2 YSYEKL come from the germline V gene.

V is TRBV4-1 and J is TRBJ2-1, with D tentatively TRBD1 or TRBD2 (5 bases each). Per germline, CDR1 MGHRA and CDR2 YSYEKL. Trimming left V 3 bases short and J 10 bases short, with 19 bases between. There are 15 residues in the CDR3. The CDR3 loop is CASSQNTGPDYEQFF. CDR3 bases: TGCGCCAGCAGCCAGAATACGGGACCCGACTACGAGCAGTTCTTC.

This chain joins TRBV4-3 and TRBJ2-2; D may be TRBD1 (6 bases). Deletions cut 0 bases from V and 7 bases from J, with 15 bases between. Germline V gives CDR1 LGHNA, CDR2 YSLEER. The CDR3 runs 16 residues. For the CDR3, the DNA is TGCGCCAGCAGCCAAGAGAGTTGGGGGCTGGACGGGGAGCTGTTTTTT. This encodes CASSQESWGLDGELFF.